This record concerns one T cell receptor beta chain sequence. Antigen: not known. Data came from immunoSEQ multiplex PCR; TCRdb stores just in-frame clones and leaves some out. The repertoire holds around 68,000 clones, around 90% seen once, with 0.3% to 0.4% in the top ten. These data belong to a study of OX40 agonist ivuxolimab in advanced cancers. Study as a whole: The dose of intravenous ivuxolimab that patients received every 2 weeks ranged from 0.01 to 10 mg/kg. Three patients got partial responses; one had hepatocellular carcinoma and two had cutaneous melanoma. Findings and limits, study-wide: Some patients who did not respond also had low normalized T-cell clonal expansion. Dose levels from 0.1 to 3.0 mg/kg saw CD4+ and CD8+ blood T cells expand clonally by week 6.

The CDR3 is made up of 14 amino acids. Germline lookup yields CDR1 MNHEY and CDR2 SMNVEV (reference sequence). V was clipped by 6 bases and J by 7 bases; unmatched bases: 3. The specimen comprised CD4+ or CD8+ T cells sorted from blood, sampled in a trial of the OX40 agonist ivuxolimab. The chain employs TRBV27 and TRBJ1-6, with 10 bases matching TRBD1. This TCR was recovered from an adult with an advanced solid tumor such as melanoma, head and neck, liver or kidney cancer. In DNA, the CDR3 is TGTGCCAGCAGGGGACAGGGGCTAAATTCACCCCTCCACTTT. Translated, it gives CASRGQGLNSPLHF.